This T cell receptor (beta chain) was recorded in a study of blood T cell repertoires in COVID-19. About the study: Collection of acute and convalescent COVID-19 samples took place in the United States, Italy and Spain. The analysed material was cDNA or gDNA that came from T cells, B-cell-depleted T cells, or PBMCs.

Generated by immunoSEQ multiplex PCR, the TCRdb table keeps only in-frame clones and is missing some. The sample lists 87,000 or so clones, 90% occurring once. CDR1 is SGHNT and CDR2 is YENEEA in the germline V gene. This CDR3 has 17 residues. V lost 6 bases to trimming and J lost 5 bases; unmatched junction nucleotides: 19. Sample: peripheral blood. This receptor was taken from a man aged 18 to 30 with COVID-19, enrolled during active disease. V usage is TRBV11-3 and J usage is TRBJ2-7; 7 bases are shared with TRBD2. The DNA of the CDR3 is TGTGCCAGCAGTTACTCTAAAGAGCGGGAAAAAACCCACGAGCAGTACTTC. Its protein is CASSYSKEREKTHEQYF.